The 3 T cell receptor beta chains in this list originate from one sample, sequenced in a study of blood T cell repertoires in COVID-19 (dated by TCRdb to 2020 to 2022). The library was produced with the immunoSEQ multiplex PCR assay. Held by TCRdb, this immuneACCESS table contains in-frame sequences only and omits some clones. Under half of the omission traces to an unresolved V gene where checked; the cause of the rest is unknown. The table for this sample lists roughly 400,000 clones; approximately 89% of them were counted only once. The ten largest clones capture 2.3% of the sample. The sample was peripheral blood. Receptors were obtained from a woman aged 55-70 years with COVID-19, enrolled during active disease.

This clone was detected once. The chain employs TRBV5-1 and TRBJ2-7, with TRBD2 matching 9 bases. This CDR3 spans 15 amino acids. Trimming at V came to 4 bases and at J to 0 bases, leaving 5 bases not matched to a gene. Germline V gene sequence: CDR1 SGHRS, CDR2 YFSETQ. DNA of the CDR3: TGCGCCAGCAGCCCCTTAGCGGGGGCCTCCTACGAGCAGTACTTC. Translated, it gives CASSPLAGASYEQYF.

The chain couples TRBV3-1 (or the pseudogene TRBV3-2) to TRBJ2-5; the D gene is possibly TRBD1 (8 bases). The CDR3 length is 13 residues. Trimming shortened V by 2 bases and J by 9 bases, and 13 bases separated the two germline ends. Germline V gene data show CDR1 as LGHDT and CDR2 as YNNKEL (reference sequence). The CDR3 sequence: CASSQLTGGAQYF. The DNA for the CDR3 is TGTGCCAGCAGCCAACTAACAGGGGGGGCCCAGTACTTC.

This clone was found a few times. The rearrangement links TRBV18 to TRBJ2-2, with 14 bases aligning to TRBD2. The CDR3 runs 17 residues. Germline V gene lookup returns CDR1 KGHSH and CDR2 LQKENI. The trim removed 6 bases at V and 2 bases at J, leaving 5 bases unmatched. CDR3 bases: TGTGCCAGCTCCGGGGGACTAGCGGGGGCCAACACCGGGGAGCTGTTTTTT. Residues: CASSGGLAGANTGELFF.